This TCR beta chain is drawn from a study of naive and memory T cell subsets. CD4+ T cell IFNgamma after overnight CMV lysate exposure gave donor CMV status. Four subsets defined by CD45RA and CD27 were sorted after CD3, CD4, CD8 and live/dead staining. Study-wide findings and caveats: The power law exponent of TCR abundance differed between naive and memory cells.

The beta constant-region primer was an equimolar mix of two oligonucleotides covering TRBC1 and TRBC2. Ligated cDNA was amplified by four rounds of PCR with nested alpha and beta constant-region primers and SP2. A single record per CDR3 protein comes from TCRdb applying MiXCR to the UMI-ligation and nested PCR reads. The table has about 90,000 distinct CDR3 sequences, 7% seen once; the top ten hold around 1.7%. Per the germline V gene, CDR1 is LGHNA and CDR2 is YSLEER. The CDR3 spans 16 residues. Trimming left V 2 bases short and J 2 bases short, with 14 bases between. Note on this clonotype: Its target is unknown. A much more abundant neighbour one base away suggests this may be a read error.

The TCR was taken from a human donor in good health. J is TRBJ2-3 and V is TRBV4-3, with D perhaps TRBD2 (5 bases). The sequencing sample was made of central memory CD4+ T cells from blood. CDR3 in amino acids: CASSQTGFRSTDTQYF. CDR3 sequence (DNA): TGCGCCAGCAGCCAAACGGGGTTTAGATCCACAGATACGCAGTATTTT.